This entry lists 26 T cell receptor beta chains sequenced from one sample in a study of blood T cell repertoires in COVID-19. Libraries were prepared by immunoSEQ multiplex PCR; TCRdb keeps only in-frame clonotypes and omits some of them. Of roughly 330,000 clones in the sample, roughly 88% were seen once. The sequenced material came from peripheral blood. Source of these receptors: a woman in her forties or fifties with acute or convalescent COVID-19.

The chain links TRBV5-4 to TRBJ2-1; 12 nucleotides line up with TRBD2. The ends lost 2 bases at V and 8 bases at J; junction bases unmatched: 5. The CDR3 loop spans 15 amino acids. Germline V gene lookup returns CDR1 SGHNT and CDR2 YYREEE (reference sequence). The CDR3 nucleotides read TGTGCCAGCAGCTTCCGGACTAGCGGGATAGATGAGCAGTTCTTC. It codes for CASSFRTSGIDEQFF.

Only one count was recorded for this clone. The gene calls are TRBV10-3 and TRBJ2-3, with 7 bases lining up with TRBD1. The V and J ends lost 6 bases and 2 bases, in that order; junction bases with no gene match: 17. Per germline, CDR1 ENHRY and CDR2 SYGVKD. The CDR3 is 18 residues long. The CDR3 region is CAISTDRYGAYSTDTQYF. The CDR3 DNA reads as TGTGCCATCAGCACGGACAGGTACGGGGCTTACTCCACAGATACGCAGTATTTT.

The V gene is TRBV28, the J gene TRBJ1-4; no clear D. CDR1 and CDR2 from the germline V gene are MDHEN and SYDVKM. The length of the CDR3 is 14 residues. The V gene lost 7 bases and the J gene lost 0 bases, with 9 bases spanning the gap. CDR3: CASTYTATNEKLFF. The CDR3 bases are TGTGCCAGCACATACACCGCAACTAATGAAAAACTGTTTTTT.

The gene calls are TRBV5-1 and TRBJ2-5; 7 bases are a match to TRBD1. J was trimmed by 2 bases and V by 6 bases; bases with no gene match: 7. Germline CDR1 is SGHRS and CDR2 is YFSETQ. CDR3 length: 14 residues. The DNA of the CDR3 is TGCGCCAGCACCTTACAGGGGCCTCAAGAGACCCAGTACTTC. It yields the protein CASTLQGPQETQYF.

This rearrangement joins TRBV20-1 to TRBJ2-1; a possible D gene is TRBD2 (6 bases). V lost 5 bases and J lost 9, with 11 bases in between. The CDR3 has 11 amino acids. Germline V CDR1 and CDR2: DFQATT, SNEGSKA (reference sequence). CDR3 nucleotides: TGCAGTGCTGTAGCTAGCGTTGAGCAGTTCTTC. Residues: CSAVASVEQFF.

The chain recombines TRBV4-2 with TRBJ1-4, with 8 bases aligning to TRBD1. V lost 2 bases, J lost 4 bases, and 6 bases stayed unmatched. Germline V CDR1 and CDR2: LGHNA, YNFKEQ. The length of the CDR3 is 16 residues. The CDR3 coding sequence is TGTGCCAGCAGCCAACGTACAGGGGGAAGTAATGAAAAACTGTTTTTT. Its translation is CASSQRTGGSNEKLFF.

The V and J genes are TRBV27 and TRBJ1-4, with D possibly being TRBD1 (5 bases). Trimming took 2 bases from V and 3 from J, leaving 10 bases between them. The germline gives CDR1 MNHEY, CDR2 SMNVEV (reference sequence). The CDR3 extends over 15 amino acids. The CDR3 loop is CASSLGWGANEKLFF. The CDR3 nucleotides read TGTGCCAGCAGTTTAGGATGGGGGGCTAATGAAAAACTGTTTTTT.

The chain recombines TRBV1 with TRBJ1-5; the table's D call TRBD1 went unverified against the DNA. TRBV1 is a documented pseudogene. This CDR3 comprises 15 residues. The CDR3 coding sequence is TGCACCAGCAGCCAAGATTTGCAGAACCATCAGCCCCAGCATTTT. It yields the protein CTSSQDLQNHQPQHF.

Comments on this clone: This sample also contains other DNA sequences that code for the same CDR3. J is TRBJ2-1 and V is TRBV7-3; D is ambiguous. The V and J ends lost 5 bases and 1 base respectively, with 9 bases between them. CDR1 and CDR2 from the germline V gene are SGHTA and FQGTGA. This CDR3 region has 14 residues. The CDR3 DNA sequence: TGTGCCAGCAGCCTAGGAAGTTCCTACAATGAGCAGTTCTTC. Protein: CASSLGSSYNEQFF.

This rearrangement joins TRBV7-8 to TRBJ1-5; D gene uncertain. CDR1 and CDR2 (germline): SGHVS, FQNEAQ. V was shortened by 5 bases and J by 4 bases, with 6 bases between the two germline ends. CDR3 size: 12 residues. The DNA of the CDR3 is TGTGCCAGCAGCCCCTATAATCAGCCCCAGCATTTT. Its translation: CASSPYNQPQHF.

This chain's CDR3 is CATSDPLAGIANTGELFF. CDR3 sequence (DNA): TGTGCCACCAGCGACCCACTAGCGGGAATCGCGAACACCGGGGAGCTGTTTTTT. V gene TRBV15 combines with J gene TRBJ2-2, with TRBD2 matching over 10 bases. The CDR3 is 18 amino acids. With V trimmed by 5 bases and J by 0 bases, 9 bases remained unmatched. The germline CDR1 and CDR2 sequences are LNHNV and YYDKDF (reference sequence).

V is TRBV2 and J is TRBJ2-7; D unclear. The V and J ends lost 2 bases and 3 bases respectively, with 14 bases between them. This CDR3 region has 15 residues. CDR1 and CDR2 (germline): SNHLY, FYNNEI. The CDR3 reads CASSESPGSLYEQYF. The CDR3 DNA is TGTGCCAGCAGTGAAAGCCCAGGTTCCCTCTACGAGCAGTACTTC.

This rearrangement joins TRBV28 to TRBJ1-4; D may be TRBD1 (5 bases). Per germline, CDR1 MDHEN and CDR2 SYDVKM. The length of the CDR3 is 16 residues. V lost 2 bases to trimming and J lost 3 bases, with 13 bases between them. CDR3 region: CASSLLGTPANEKLFF. As DNA, the CDR3 is TGTGCCAGCAGTTTACTAGGGACTCCGGCTAATGAAAAACTGTTTTTT.

The chain employs TRBV6-5 and TRBJ1-6; D ambiguous. CDR1 and CDR2 from the germline V gene are MNHEY and SVGAGI. Trimming left V 0 bases short and J 5 bases short, with 8 bases between. This CDR3 has 15 amino acids. CDR3 region: CASSYSGLDNSPLHF. In nucleotides, the CDR3 is TGTGCCAGCAGTTACTCAGGACTGGATAATTCACCCCTCCACTTT.

This clone was found once. CDR3 residues: CASSPLDRGGVDTDTQYF. Written as DNA, the CDR3 is TGTGCCAGCTCCCCCCTCGATCGGGGAGGGGTCGACACAGATACGCAGTATTTT. The genes are TRBV18 and TRBJ2-3; 7 nucleotides line up with TRBD2. V shed 6 bases and J 2 bases; nucleotides not matched to a gene: 17. The length of the CDR3 is 18 residues. CDR1 KGHSH and CDR2 LQKENI come from the germline V gene.

The chain's CDR3 is CASSLSGRPYEQYF. The CDR3 coding sequence is TGTGCCAGCAGCCTTAGCGGCCGACCCTACGAGCAGTACTTC. The chain couples TRBV11-2 to TRBJ2-7; D might be TRBD2 (6 bases). The CDR3 has 14 amino acids. CDR1 SGHAT and CDR2 FQNNGV come from the germline V gene. Trimming took off 5 bases at V and 2 bases at J, with 13 bases between the two ends.

The CDR3 protein is CASSDAGSFSGNTIYF. The CDR3 region has the DNA TGTGCCAGCAGTGACGCAGGATCCTTCTCTGGAAACACCATATATTTT. The rearrangement links TRBV25-1 to TRBJ1-3; D is unresolved. V lost 3 bases and J 0 bases, leaving 12 bases between the germline ends. The CDR3 runs to 16 residues. CDR1 is MGHDK and CDR2 is SYGVNS in the germline V gene.

The chain is built from TRBV7-2 and TRBJ1-2, with unresolved D. V was shortened by 4 bases and J by 2 bases, with 8 bases between the two germline ends. Germline CDR1 and CDR2: SGHTA and FQGNSA. This CDR3 comprises 13 residues. CDR3 sequence reads: CASSSVRNYGYTF. CDR3 DNA sequence: TGTGCCAGCAGCTCCGTCAGGAACTATGGCTACACCTTC.

The chain has TRBV28 and TRBJ2-1; TRBD2 aligns across 12 bases. Germline V gene data show CDR1 as MDHEN and CDR2 as SYDVKM. After removal of 4 bases from V and 6 bases from J, the junction contained 4 bases not matched to a gene. The CDR3 is 15 residues long. The CDR3 region is CASSSSGRVFNEQFF. In nucleotides, the CDR3 is TGTGCCAGCAGTTCTAGCGGGAGGGTTTTCAATGAGCAGTTCTTC.

The gene calls are TRBV5-5 and TRBJ2-7; TRBD1 agrees at 9 bases. The germline gives CDR1 SGHKS, CDR2 YYEKEE (reference sequence). V was clipped by 4 bases and J by 6 bases; unmatched bases: 11. The CDR3 extends over 15 amino acids. CDR3 bases: TGTGCCAGCAGCCCGGGTGTTGGACAGGGGCCCGAGCAGTACTTC. Its protein product is CASSPGVGQGPEQYF.

The chain uses TRBV4-1 and TRBJ1-5; TRBD1 matches at 8 bases. The V gene end was trimmed by 1 base and the J gene end by 5 bases; junction bases not matched to a gene: 4. The CDR3 is 15 amino acids. Per germline, CDR1 MGHRA and CDR2 YSYEKL. The CDR3 DNA reads TGCGCCAGCAGCCAAGCCCAGGGGGCGGATCAGCCCCAGCATTTT. It encodes CASSQAQGADQPQHF.

This rearrangement joins TRBV7-7 to TRBJ1-6; D is uncertain. The V gene's germline CDR1 is SSHAT and CDR2 FNYEAQ (reference sequence). Between the trimmed V and J ends, which lost 8 bases and 0 bases, there was a span of 14 bases. This CDR3 is 16 amino acids long. CDR3 sequence reads: CASPAAESSYNSPLHF. DNA for the CDR3: TGTGCCAGCCCTGCTGCGGAGAGCTCCTATAATTCACCCCTCCACTTT.

The chain has TRBV24-1 and TRBJ2-1; 9 bases fit TRBD1. CDR1 KGHDR and CDR2 SFDVKD come from the germline V gene. V lost 9 bases, J lost 1 base, and 12 bases stayed unmatched. The CDR3 length is 17 residues. CDR3 amino acids: CATLDRGTYQSYNEQFF. In DNA, the CDR3 is TGTGCCACCCTAGACAGGGGGACCTACCAGTCCTACAATGAGCAGTTCTTC.

The chain's CDR3 is CAGTGQNEKLFF. The CDR3 DNA follows: TGTGCCGGGACCGGACAGAATGAAAAACTGTTTTTT. This chain uses TRBV2 with TRBJ1-4, with D perhaps matching TRBD1 (6 bases). CDR3 length: 12 amino acids. Germline assignment: CDR1 SNHLY and CDR2 FYNNEI. The V and J ends lost 11 bases and 5 bases respectively, with 12 bases between them.

The chain carries TRBV11-2 and TRBJ1-6, with unresolved D. CDR3 length equals 16 residues. Trimming left V 0 bases short and J 10 bases short, with 16 bases between. CDR1 SGHAT and CDR2 FQNNGV come from the germline V gene. In nucleotides, the CDR3 is TGTGCCAGCAGCTTAGATCTTGGCCGACCGAGGTCACCCCTCCACTTT. It translates to CASSLDLGRPRSPLHF.

The rearrangement links TRBV5-1 to TRBJ2-7, with D perhaps TRBD1 (6 bases). Germline CDR1 SGHRS, CDR2 YFSETQ. The V gene lost 7 bases and the J gene lost 2 bases, with 13 bases spanning the gap. CDR3 length equals 13 residues. CDR3 amino acids: CASYRDNTYEQYF. DNA for the CDR3: TGCGCCAGCTACAGGGACAACACCTACGAGCAGTACTTC.